One and the same sample provided the 32 T cell receptor beta chains below, sequenced in a study of cytomegalovirus exposure and HLA in healthy donors. In the PCR, 60 Vbeta and 13 Jbeta primers were used. Sequencing used immunoSEQ multiplex PCR; TCRdb keeps in-frame clones, though not all of them. This table holds about 110,000 clones, over 75% found once. The sample comprised PBMCs. These receptors were taken from a man younger than 40 in good health and CMV-seronegative.

The genes are TRBV7-8 and TRBJ1-1; weak D call: TRBD1 (5 bases). Germline V CDR1 and CDR2: SGHVS, FQNEAQ. The CDR3 has 14 residues. The ends were cut back, 5 bases at V and 5 bases at J, with 15 bases in the middle. The CDR3 loop reads CASSPRSGSTEAFF. CDR3 DNA: TGTGCCAGCAGCCCCCGGTCAGGGTCGACTGAAGCTTTCTTT.

This chain links TRBV4-1 with TRBJ1-4, with a weak D call TRBD1 (6 bases). The CDR3 has 17 residues. V was clipped by 0 bases and J by 3 bases, with 14 bases between them. Germline values: CDR1 MGHRA, CDR2 YSYEKL. The CDR3 spells CASSQEGGGRSNEKLFF. As DNA, the CDR3 is TGCGCCAGCAGCCAAGAAGGGGGGGGCCGGTCTAATGAAAAACTGTTTTTT.

The chain couples TRBV6-5 to TRBJ2-3; the match to TRBD2 covers 10 bases. CDR1 is MNHEY, CDR2 SVGAGI, per germline. J gave up 2 bases and V 4 bases, and 6 bases lay outside the gene matches. CDR3 length: 16 amino acids. CDR3 nucleotide sequence: TGTGCCAGCAGTTCAGGGCTAGCGGGGGACACAGATACGCAGTATTTT. Its translation: CASSSGLAGDTDTQYF.

CDR3 sequence (DNA): TGTGCCAGCAGTGTGACAGAGGGGGCTGAAGCTTTCTTT. This encodes CASSVTEGAEAFF. This chain joins TRBV6-1 and TRBJ1-1, with D tentatively TRBD1 (6 bases). Germline V gives CDR1 MNHNS, CDR2 SASEGT. Deletions cut 4 bases from V and 6 bases from J, with 12 bases between. CDR3 length equals 13 residues.

The rearrangement uses TRBV9 and TRBJ2-7; D is unclear. The germline CDR1 and CDR2 sequences are SGDLS and YYNGEE. Trimming stripped 4 bases from V and 1 base from J, with 9 bases between. The CDR3 contains 13 residues. The CDR3 here is CASSLSSSYEQYF. CDR3 sequence (DNA): TGTGCCAGCAGCCTATCTTCTTCCTACGAGCAGTACTTC.

This clone was seen a handful of times. The rearrangement uses TRBV4-1 and TRBJ1-4; TRBD1 is a possible D gene (5 bases). The CDR3 has 17 residues. The V and J ends lost 4 bases and 1 base respectively, with 16 bases between them. Germline assignment: CDR1 MGHRA and CDR2 YSYEKL. The CDR3, as DNA: TGCGCCAGCAGCCCGTCGGGGGATCTAGTAACTAATGAAAAACTGTTTTTT. Its protein is CASSPSGDLVTNEKLFF.

This clone has a single count. The chain recombines TRBV29-1 with TRBJ2-3; 8 positions match TRBD2. The J segment lost 4 bases and the V segment lost 3 bases, leaving 6 bases of the junction unmatched. Per the germline V gene, CDR1 is SQVTM and CDR2 is ANQGSEA. This CDR3 contains 14 residues. For the CDR3, the DNA is TGCAGCGTTGACCGAGCGGGAGCCCCAGATACGCAGTATTTT. Encoded protein: CSVDRAGAPDTQYF.

The gene calls are TRBV10-3 and TRBJ2-2; 9 bases are a match to TRBD1. The CDR3 extends over 15 amino acids. Per the germline V gene, CDR1 is ENHRY and CDR2 is SYGVKD. J gave up 4 bases and V 6 bases, and 6 bases lay outside the gene matches. CDR3 in DNA: TGTGCCATCAGGGGGACAGGGAGCGGCACCGGGGAGCTGTTTTTT. Its protein is CAIRGTGSGTGELFF.

The chain carries TRBV7-2 and TRBJ2-7; 8 nucleotides match TRBD2. Germline-derived CDR1 and CDR2 are SGHTA and FQGNSA. CDR3 length equals 16 residues. J lost 2 bases, V lost 4 bases, and 10 bases had no gene match. CDR3 residues: CASSSSGTRTTYEQYF. The CDR3 coding sequence is TGTGCCAGCAGCTCGTCCGGGACTAGGACCACCTACGAGCAGTACTTC.

J is TRBJ1-1 and V is TRBV29-1, with D possibly being TRBD1 (5 bases). Germline CDR1 SQVTM, CDR2 ANQGSEA. V lost 5 bases and J 5 bases, leaving 12 bases between the germline ends. The CDR3 length is 12 residues. The CDR3 protein is CSVLSGWTEAFF. The CDR3 DNA reads TGCAGCGTTCTATCAGGGTGGACTGAAGCTTTCTTT.

The chain recombines TRBV7-8 with TRBJ1-5; perhaps TRBD1 as D (5 bases). The germline V and J ends were trimmed by 3 bases and 0 bases, with 9 bases remaining between them. In germline, CDR1 is SGHVS, CDR2 FQNEAQ. The CDR3 is 15 residues long. CDR3 sequence (DNA): TGTGCCAGCAGCTTTGGCAGGGCTAGCAATCAGCCCCAGCATTTT. Protein sequence: CASSFGRASNQPQHF.

V gene TRBV2 combines with J gene TRBJ2-1, with D maybe TRBD1 (6 bases). Germline V CDR1 and CDR2: SNHLY, FYNNEI. The CDR3 has 11 residues. V was pared by 10 bases and J by 7 bases, with 11 bases between. In DNA, the CDR3 is TGTGCCATAGTAAGGGGGAATGAGCAGTTCTTC. Amino acids: CAIVRGNEQFF.

The sample holds one count of this clone. The V call is TRBV6-5, the J call TRBJ2-1; the D gene is possibly TRBD2 (6 bases). The V and J ends lost 0 bases and 4 bases respectively, with 10 bases between them. From germline, CDR1 is MNHEY and CDR2 SVGAGI. This CDR3 has 15 amino acids. CDR3 nucleotides: TGTGCCAGCAGTTACTCGGTGGGGGGATACAATGAGCAGTTCTTC. Protein sequence: CASSYSVGGYNEQFF.

The CDR3 nucleotides are TGTGCCAGCAGCCAGGCCGACAGCGATCAGCCCCAGCATTTT. It yields the protein CASSQADSDQPQHF. The gene calls are TRBV4-2 and TRBJ1-5; a weak D match, TRBD1 (5 bases). V gave up 3 bases and J gave up 5 bases, with 11 bases separating them. This CDR3 is 14 amino acids long. Germline V gene data show CDR1 as LGHNA and CDR2 as YNFKEQ.

The chain employs TRBV7-6 and TRBJ2-7, with 10 bases aligning to TRBD1. Germline V gene lookup returns CDR1 SGHVS and CDR2 FNYEAQ. This CDR3 spans 15 amino acids. J gave up 2 bases and V 3 bases, and 4 bases lay outside the gene matches. As DNA, the CDR3 is TGTGCCAGCAGCTTCACCGGGACAGGGGCCTACGAGCAGTACTTC. Its translation is CASSFTGTGAYEQYF.

The V gene is TRBV9, the J gene TRBJ2-3, with TRBD1 matching 10 bases. The CDR3 has 16 residues. CDR1 and CDR2 from the germline V gene are SGDLS and YYNGEE. V trimming: 4 bases; J trimming: 4 bases; junction bases outside the gene matches: 9. CDR3 protein: CASSLETGGRADTQYF. For the CDR3, the DNA is TGTGCCAGCAGCCTCGAGACAGGGGGCAGGGCAGATACGCAGTATTTT.

The genes are TRBV5-1 and TRBJ1-4; the D is unclear. This CDR3 has 12 amino acids. Germline loops: CDR1 SGHRS, CDR2 YFSETQ. Between the trimmed V and J ends, which lost 7 bases and 7 bases, there was a span of 11 bases. The CDR3 region is CASHDGSEKLFF. In DNA form, the CDR3 reads TGCGCCAGCCACGACGGGAGTGAAAAACTGTTTTTT.

This chain joins TRBV18 and TRBJ1-2; 7 bases agree with TRBD1. Unmatched junction bases numbered 5, after V lost 7 bases and J lost 3 bases. Germline assignment: CDR1 KGHSH and CDR2 LQKENI. The CDR3 extends over 13 amino acids. The CDR3 here is CASWGTADYGYTF. CDR3 sequence (DNA): TGTGCCAGCTGGGGGACAGCGGACTATGGCTACACCTTC.

This clone showed up just once. The genes are TRBV29-1 and TRBJ1-2, with 10 bases that match TRBD1. This CDR3 has 16 amino acids. Germline V gene data show CDR1 as SQVTM and CDR2 as ANQGSEA. The ends lost 0 bases at V and 0 bases at J; junction bases unmatched: 4. The CDR3 sequence is CSVEDLGTGANYGYTF. The CDR3 DNA is TGCAGCGTTGAAGATCTCGGGACAGGGGCTAACTATGGCTACACCTTC.

The gene calls are TRBV10-1 and TRBJ2-3, with TRBD2 matching over 10 bases. Germline-derived CDR1 and CDR2 are WNHNN and SYGVQD (reference sequence). The V gene end was trimmed by 0 bases and the J gene end by 4 bases; junction bases not matched to a gene: 10. CDR3 length: 18 residues. The CDR3 sequence is CASSESLMVAGGSDTQYF. The CDR3 DNA is TGCGCCAGCAGTGAGTCCCTAATGGTAGCGGGAGGATCAGATACGCAGTATTTT.

The chain has TRBV11-2 and TRBJ2-3; no clear D gene. V dropped 0 bases and J dropped 1 base, with 5 bases sitting between them. The CDR3 is 14 amino acids. CDR1 is SGHAT and CDR2 is FQNNGV in the germline V gene. The CDR3 is CASSLDPGTDTQYF. The DNA for the CDR3 is TGTGCCAGCAGCTTAGACCCTGGCACAGATACGCAGTATTTT.

V usage is TRBV6-1 and J usage is TRBJ2-1; 11 bases fit TRBD2. V shed 11 bases and J 5 bases; nucleotides not matched to a gene: 8. Germline-derived CDR1 and CDR2 are MNHNS and SASEGT. CDR3 length: 14 residues. The CDR3 sequence: CAGLAGGRNNEQFF. The CDR3 coding sequence is TGTGCCGGGTTAGCGGGGGGGCGAAACAATGAGCAGTTCTTC.

V gene TRBV7-9 combines with J gene TRBJ2-3; D is ambiguous. The CDR3 spans 15 residues. Germline assignment: CDR1 SEHNR and CDR2 FQNEAQ (reference sequence). V was trimmed by 5 bases and J by 0 bases, leaving 12 bases between them. CDR3 region: CASSPLPTSTDTQYF. The CDR3 DNA sequence: TGTGCCAGCAGCCCCCTCCCAACTAGCACAGATACGCAGTATTTT.

This chain uses TRBV30 with TRBJ1-2; no reliable D call. The germline V gene encodes CDR1 GTSNPN and CDR2 SVGIG (reference sequence). V lost 4 bases, J lost 7 bases, and 13 bases lay in between. The CDR3 totals 12 residues. CDR3 protein: CAWIGGASGYTF. Here the CDR3 DNA reads TGTGCCTGGATTGGTGGTGCGAGTGGCTACACCTTC. The full variable domain, completed using reference TRBV30 and TRBJ1-2, is SQTIHQWPATLVQPVGSPLSLECTVEGTSNPNLYWYRQAAGRGLQLLFYSVGIGQISSEVPQNLSASRPQDRQFILSSKKLLLSDSGFYLCAWIGGASGYTFGSGTRLTVV.

This clone was counted between two and nine times. The rearrangement joins TRBV5-1 to TRBJ2-7; 7 bases are shared with TRBD1. The CDR3 contains 15 residues. With V trimmed by 4 bases and J by 1 base, 8 bases remained unmatched. Germline V gene lookup returns CDR1 SGHRS and CDR2 YFSETQ. CDR3 nucleotides: TGCGCCAGCAGCAACGACAGGGTCGGGTCCTACGAGCAGTACTTC. Amino acids: CASSNDRVGSYEQYF.

The chain combines TRBV15 with TRBJ2-7; the match to TRBD1 covers 11 bases. The ends lost 5 bases at V and 4 bases at J; junction bases unmatched: 7. The CDR3 sequence is 15 residues long. Germline V gene sequence: CDR1 LNHNV, CDR2 YYDKDF (reference sequence). DNA for the CDR3: TGTGCCACCAGCCCCCTGGGACAGGGGGGATACGAGCAGTACTTC. Amino acids: CATSPLGQGGYEQYF. Using reference TRBV15 and TRBJ2-7 for the parts outside the CDR3, the full variable domain is DAMVIQNPRYQVTQFGKPVTLSCSQTLNHNVMYWYQQKSSQAPKLLFHYYDKDFNNEADTPDNFQSRRPNTSFCFLDIRSPGLGDTAMYLCATSPLGQGGYEQYFGPGTRLTVT.

The V gene is TRBV5-4, the J gene TRBJ2-2, with D unresolved. The germline CDR1 and CDR2 sequences are SGHNT and YYREEE (reference sequence). The ends were cut back, 0 bases at V and 0 bases at J, with 6 bases in the middle. The CDR3 runs to 15 residues. The CDR3 region is CASSLARANTGELFF. DNA for the CDR3: TGTGCCAGCAGCTTGGCTCGAGCGAACACCGGGGAGCTGTTTTTT.

V usage is TRBV2 and J usage is TRBJ1-5; D possibly corresponds to TRBD1 (5 bases). Germline V gives CDR1 SNHLY, CDR2 FYNNEI. This CDR3 is 11 amino acids long. The ends were cut back, 6 bases at V and 5 bases at J, with 5 bases in the middle. As DNA, the CDR3 is TGTGCCAGCAGACAGGATCAGCCCCAGCATTTT. As protein: CASRQDQPQHF.

V and J are TRBV4-1 and TRBJ2-7; a possible D gene is TRBD2 (6 bases). The CDR3 has 16 residues. Germline V gives CDR1 MGHRA, CDR2 YSYEKL. The V and J ends lost 0 bases and 1 base respectively, with 13 bases between them. CDR3 amino acids: CASSQDRLEGSYEQYF. The CDR3 DNA follows: TGCGCCAGCAGCCAAGATCGGCTGGAGGGGTCCTACGAGCAGTACTTC.

This chain's CDR3 is CAKTGQGVSNQPQHF. The CDR3, as DNA: TGCGCCAAGACGGGACAGGGAGTGAGCAATCAGCCCCAGCATTTT. The gene calls are TRBV23-1 and TRBJ1-5, with 9 nucleotides matching TRBD1. TRBV23-1 is reported as an ORF; its role is uncertain. This CDR3 spans 15 amino acids. J lost 1 base, V lost 10 bases, and 8 bases had no gene match.

V gene TRBV27 combines with J gene TRBJ2-7; weak D call: TRBD1 (5 bases). The CDR3 totals 15 residues. Trimming removed 5 bases from V and 1 base from J, with 15 bases in between. Germline CDR1 MNHEY, CDR2 SMNVEV (reference sequence). CDR3 loop: CASSPRASRSYEQYF. The CDR3 nucleotides read TGTGCCAGCAGTCCCAGGGCGAGCAGGTCCTACGAGCAGTACTTC.

This chain uses TRBV5-1 with TRBJ1-2; TRBD1 might be the D (5 bases). CDR3 length: 13 residues. V lost 5 bases and J lost 3, with 11 bases in between. Germline-derived CDR1 and CDR2 are SGHRS and YFSETQ. CDR3 residues: CASSVRADYGYTF. The CDR3 DNA reads as TGCGCCAGCAGTGTCAGGGCCGACTATGGCTACACCTTC.